The entry that follows covers one T cell receptor beta chain sequence. The sample comes from a study of blood T cell repertoires in COVID-19. Study details: The samples span acute and convalescent COVID-19 from the United States, Italy and Spain. Sources were T cells, B-cell-depleted T cells, or PBMCs; the material itself was cDNA or gDNA.

Germline loops: CDR1 SGDLS, CDR2 YYNGEE. The trim removed 2 bases at V and 5 bases at J, leaving 10 bases unmatched. This CDR3 is built from 16 residues. Original data processing: Amplification of reference gene primers was used by the study to estimate nucleated cell counts. Repertoires were generated with immunoSEQ multiplex PCR, while TCRdb's copy carries only in-frame clones and drops some. V and J calls and clone size follow that table, whereas D and trimming were derived from the DNA. The table records about 190,000 clones, 80% to 85% of them present only once. V gene TRBV9 combines with J gene TRBJ2-1; 7 bases map to TRBD1. The receptor was derived from a human donor in a cohort sampled during active COVID-19. What was sequenced was peripheral blood. As DNA, the CDR3 is TGTGCCAGCAGCGTCACTCCATCCGGGACAGACAATGAGCAGTTCTTC. Translated, it gives CASSVTPSGTDNEQFF.